This TCR beta chain was retrieved from a study of siplizumab effects on memory and regulatory T cells. Generated by immunoSEQ multiplex PCR, the TCRdb table keeps only in-frame clones and is missing some. Of approximately 94,000 clones detected, 90% to 95% appear once; the ten largest clones hold 5.5% to 7.5%. The sample consisted of CD8+ T cells sorted from blood. This sequence originates from a human donor in good health.

In DNA, the CDR3 is TGTGCCAGCAGTCAGGGACTAGCGTCGAACACCGGGGAGCTGTTTTTT. Translated: CASSQGLASNTGELFF. The rearrangement uses TRBV6-4 and TRBJ2-2; 10 nucleotides align to TRBD2. The CDR3 has 16 amino acids. The J segment lost 0 bases and the V segment lost 5 bases, leaving 3 bases of the junction unmatched. The germline V gene has CDR1 MRHNA and CDR2 SNTAGT.